Listed here are 2 T cell receptor beta chains from one sample, sequenced in a study of identical twins. Via MiXCR, TCRdb re-called the 5' RACE reads, giving one row per CDR3 protein. The sample includes around 480,000 distinct CDR3 sequences, 11% to 15% seen only once; the top ten take approximately 0.52%. These data were also reused for a study on yellow fever vaccine responses in identical twins.

Sample: CD4+ T cells sorted from blood. The origin of the receptors is a woman between 18 and 29 years old in good health.

Only a few counts were recorded for this clonotype. The J gene is TRBJ1-1, the V gene TRBV20-1; no reliable D call. Germline assignment: CDR1 DFQATT and CDR2 SNEGSKA (reference sequence). Trimming took 3 bases from V and 4 from J, leaving 15 bases between them. CDR3 size: 14 residues. The CDR3 DNA follows: TGCAGTGCTAGGGGCTCGGTTTCTACCACTGAAGCTTTCTTT. It encodes CSARGSVSTTEAFF.

The rearrangement joins TRBV5-1 to TRBJ2-1; 8 bases are shared with TRBD2. Germline values: CDR1 SGHRS, CDR2 YFSETQ. The CDR3 has 11 amino acids. Losses at the gene ends were 6 bases for V and 15 bases for J; bases not matched to a gene: 8. DNA for the CDR3: TGCGCCAGCACCGACGTAAGCGGGAGGTTCTTC. Amino acids: CASTDVSGRFF.